A single sample gave rise to the 22 T cell receptor beta chains below, sequenced in a study of T-cell reconstitution after alpha-beta-depleted transplantation in children. A TCRbeta library incorporating unique molecular identifiers was prepared. TCRdb reprocessed the PCR reads via MiXCR and lists one record per CDR3 protein. The sample consists of a few hundred thousand distinct CDR3 sequences, around 20% of them appearing once. This specimen consisted of PBMCs from the stem cell graft donor, obtained from the stem cell graft. The source of these receptors is a human donor who donated a stem cell graft to a child with acute lymphoblastic leukemia.

Here the CDR3 reads CASSQGPGTGVLRYEQYF. DNA for the CDR3: TGTGCCAGCAGCCAAGGTCCCGGGACAGGAGTTCTCAGGTACGAGCAGTACTTC. V and J are TRBV3-1 and TRBJ2-7; 8 bases align to TRBD1. Germline V lookup: CDR1 LGHDT, CDR2 YNNKEL (reference sequence). This CDR3 spans 18 amino acids. Unmatched junction bases numbered 15, after V lost 1 base and J lost 4 bases.

In this sample, this clonotype turned up a few times. The rearrangement links TRBV24-1 to TRBJ2-1; D uncertain. Trimming pared 6 bases from V and 0 bases from J, leaving 14 bases between. There are 16 residues in the CDR3. The germline V gene encodes CDR1 KGHDR and CDR2 SFDVKD. The CDR3 is CATSKDGTSSYNEQFF. As DNA, the CDR3 is TGTGCCACCAGTAAAGACGGAACCAGCTCCTACAATGAGCAGTTCTTC.

This chain connects TRBV3-1 to TRBJ2-7; weak D call: TRBD2 (5 bases). The germline V and J ends were trimmed by 0 bases and 6 bases, with 9 bases remaining between them. Per germline, CDR1 LGHDT and CDR2 YNNKEL (reference sequence). CDR3 length: 13 amino acids. CDR3 nucleotides: TGTGCCAGCAGCCAAGAGGTTGCGGGCGAGCAGTACTTC. Amino acid sequence: CASSQEVAGEQYF.

V gene TRBV29-1 combines with J gene TRBJ1-2; D not resolved. The ends were cut back, 3 bases at V and 8 bases at J, with 13 bases in the middle. CDR3 length equals 12 residues. Germline lookup yields CDR1 SQVTM and CDR2 ANQGSEA. CDR3 sequence: CSVDRAGDGYTF. The CDR3 bases are TGCAGCGTTGATAGGGCCGGAGACGGCTACACCTTC. Using reference TRBV29-1 and TRBJ1-2 for the parts outside the CDR3, the full variable domain is SAVISQKPSRDICQRGTSLTIQCQVDSQVTMMFWYRQQPGQSLTLIATANQGSEATYESGFVIDKFPISRPNLTFSTLTVSNMSPEDSSIYLCSVDRAGDGYTFGSGTRLTVV.

The chain uses TRBV6-5 and TRBJ2-7, with D tentatively TRBD1 (6 bases). CDR3 length: 15 residues. The V gene's germline CDR1 is MNHEY and CDR2 SVGAGI. Trimming left V 4 bases short and J 3 bases short, with 16 bases between. CDR3 DNA: TGTGCCAGCAGTTCGGACAGAGTAGGCTACTACGAGCAGTACTTC. It is translated as CASSSDRVGYYEQYF.

This clonotype has more than one count but fewer than ten. The chain carries TRBV7-8 and TRBJ2-7; possibly TRBD1 or TRBD2 for D (6 bases each). Deletions cut 5 bases from V and 6 bases from J, with 11 bases between. The CDR3 is 12 amino acids. Germline values: CDR1 SGHVS, CDR2 FQNEAQ. The CDR3 nucleotides read TGTGCCAGCAGCCCGGAGGGGGTCGAGCAGTACTTC. Translation: CASSPEGVEQYF.

V is TRBV12-3 or TRBV12-4 and J is TRBJ2-7; D is unclear. The CDR3 spans 14 residues. The V end lost 1 base, the J end lost 2 bases, and 9 bases lay between the germline ends. The CDR3 loop reads CASSLEGFPYEQYF. CDR3 in DNA: TGTGCCAGCAGTTTAGAAGGTTTCCCCTACGAGCAGTACTTC.

This clonotype turned up a few times. This rearrangement joins TRBV10-3 to TRBJ2-1; D gene unclear. Trimming cost V 2 bases and J 0 bases, with 11 bases left between them. There are 16 residues in the CDR3. CDR1 and CDR2 from the germline V gene are ENHRY and SYGVKD. The CDR3 DNA sequence: TGTGCCATCAGTGAGAGTCTCTCAAACTCCTACAATGAGCAGTTCTTC. This gives the protein CAISESLSNSYNEQFF.

DNA for the CDR3: TGTGCCAGCAGTTACCTGGGGTCTGGCTACACCTTC. It codes for CASSYLGSGYTF. The chain recombines TRBV6-6 with TRBJ1-2; D unresolved. Germline V gene lookup returns CDR1 MNHNY and CDR2 SVGAGI (reference sequence). The CDR3 has 12 residues. The V gene lost 2 bases and the J gene lost 7 bases, with 8 bases spanning the gap.

The chain employs TRBV11-3 and TRBJ2-2; 8 bases are shared with TRBD2. The CDR3 runs to 16 residues. V shed 5 bases and J 6 bases; nucleotides not matched to a gene: 11. Germline-derived CDR1 and CDR2 are SGHNT and YENEEA. The CDR3 nucleotides are TGTGCCAGCAGCCCCCGGCGGGCGGGAGGCCCCGGGGAGCTGTTTTTT. Translated, it gives CASSPRRAGGPGELFF.

The chain links TRBV15 to TRBJ2-1, with TRBD1 as a possible D gene (6 bases). This CDR3 is 15 amino acids long. The germline gives CDR1 LNHNV, CDR2 YYDKDF (reference sequence). Between the trimmed V and J ends, which lost 5 bases and 4 bases, there was a span of 15 bases. Here the CDR3 DNA reads TGTGCCACCAGCTCAGGGGCTAGCCCTTACAATGAGCAGTTCTTC. Translated: CATSSGASPYNEQFF.

This clonotype showed up just a few times. This rearrangement joins TRBV7-9 to TRBJ1-5; D possibly corresponds to TRBD1 (5 bases). The CDR3 is 16 amino acids. Trimming took off 2 bases at V and 2 bases at J, with 13 bases between the two ends. Germline V gene lookup returns CDR1 SEHNR and CDR2 FQNEAQ (reference sequence). The CDR3 spells CASSLRTGGGNQPQHF. The CDR3 DNA follows: TGTGCCAGCAGCTTAAGAACGGGGGGTGGCAATCAGCCCCAGCATTTT.

This clonotype showed up just a few times. V is TRBV4-1 and J is TRBJ1-3; no clear D. Germline CDR1 reads MGHRA; CDR2 reads YSYEKL. V was clipped by 0 bases and J by 4 bases, with 7 bases between them. There are 14 residues in the CDR3. The CDR3, as DNA: TGCGCCAGCAGCCAAGATAACGGGGGAAACACCATATATTTT. Its protein product is CASSQDNGGNTIYF.

This clonotype was picked up a small number of times. In DNA, the CDR3 is TGTGCCAGCAGCTTAGAGGCCCCTATGGTCTCGAACACTGAAGCTTTCTTT. This codes for CASSLEAPMVSNTEAFF. The gene calls are TRBV7-6 and TRBJ1-1, with no clear D. CDR3 length: 17 residues. The germline gives CDR1 SGHVS, CDR2 FNYEAQ. V shed 1 base and J shed 1 base, with 16 bases lying between them.

CDR3 sequence reads: CASRPDFLANYGYTF. The CDR3 DNA follows: TGTGCCAGTAGACCGGACTTCCTAGCTAACTATGGCTACACCTTC. The chain employs TRBV19 and TRBJ1-2; D gene uncertain. CDR3 length: 15 amino acids. With 6 bases removed from V and 0 bases from J, the gap between germline ends came to 14 bases. Germline V gene sequence: CDR1 LNHDA, CDR2 SQIVND (reference sequence).

This clonotype appeared many times. The gene calls are TRBV7-9 and TRBJ2-3, with TRBD1 identical over 10 bases. Germline V gene data show CDR1 as SEHNR and CDR2 as FQNEAQ (reference sequence). The CDR3 has 15 amino acids. V lost 3 bases, J lost 2 bases, and 2 bases stayed unmatched. CDR3 amino acids: CASSLTGGITDTQYF. The CDR3 DNA reads as TGTGCCAGCAGCTTGACAGGGGGCATCACAGATACGCAGTATTTT.

This clonotype turned up a few times. V gene TRBV11-2 combines with J gene TRBJ2-1; D uncertain. Per germline, CDR1 SGHAT and CDR2 FQNNGV. The CDR3 contains 13 residues. Trimming left V 1 base short and J 4 bases short, with 5 bases between. Here the CDR3 reads CASSLVWYNEQFF. The DNA for the CDR3 is TGTGCCAGCAGCTTAGTGTGGTACAATGAGCAGTTCTTC. Filled out from reference TRBV11-2 and TRBJ2-1, the complete variable domain reads EAGVAQSPRYKIIEKRQSVAFWCNPISGHATLYWYQQILGQGPKLLIQFQNNGVVDDSQLPKDRFSAERLKGVDSTLKIQPAKLEDSAVYLCASSLVWYNEQFFGPGTRLTVL.

The rearrangement uses TRBV20-1 and TRBJ1-5; D may be TRBD1 (5 bases). Germline values: CDR1 DFQATT, CDR2 SNEGSKA (reference sequence). There are 15 residues in the CDR3. Trimming shortened V by 7 bases and J by 1 base, and 17 bases separated the two germline ends. Here the CDR3 DNA reads TGCAGTGTACGAGGGGCCTTTGAAAGCAATCAGCCCCAGCATTTT. Protein sequence: CSVRGAFESNQPQHF.

The chain carries TRBV19 and TRBJ1-1, with no clear D. The length of the CDR3 is 16 residues. The germline gives CDR1 LNHDA, CDR2 SQIVND (reference sequence). V was pared by 1 base and J by 0 bases, with 12 bases between. CDR3 loop: CASSIVGVSLNTEAFF. In DNA form, the CDR3 reads TGTGCCAGTAGTATAGTTGGGGTCAGCCTGAACACTGAAGCTTTCTTT.

This rearrangement joins TRBV6-1 to TRBJ1-5, with a tentative D call TRBD1 (5 bases). The CDR3 is made up of 13 amino acids. Between the trimmed V and J ends, which lost 1 base and 6 bases, there was a span of 7 bases. The germline V gene has CDR1 MNHNS and CDR2 SASEGT. The CDR3 nucleotides read TGTGCCAGCAGTGAAGGGGGGAGTCAGCCCCAGCATTTT. Translated, it gives CASSEGGSQPQHF.

For this clonotype: The junction does not match germline at one end; this may be a read error. The rearrangement uses TRBV4-2 and TRBJ2-3; D possibly corresponds to TRBD2 (5 bases). This CDR3 is built from 16 residues. Germline-derived CDR1 and CDR2 are LGHNA and YNFKEQ. The CDR3 protein is CAGSQDRGLGTDTQYF. The DNA for the CDR3 is TGTGCCGGCAGCCAAGATCGAGGGCTAGGCACAGATACGCAGTATTTT.

J is TRBJ1-1 and V is TRBV6-4, with a tentative D call TRBD1 (6 bases). Trimming pared 6 bases from V and 4 bases from J, leaving 15 bases between. CDR1 and CDR2 from the germline V gene are MRHNA and SNTAGT. The length of the CDR3 is 14 residues. This chain's CDR3 is CASRRTDGSTEAFF. The CDR3 DNA reads TGTGCCAGCAGAAGGACAGATGGGAGCACTGAAGCTTTCTTT.